This paragraph covers one T cell receptor beta chain sequence. What it binds is not known. This CDR3 has 16 amino acids. The V gene end was trimmed by 6 bases and the J gene end by 0 bases; junction bases not matched to a gene: 11. Germline V gene lookup returns CDR1 MNHNY and CDR2 SVGAGI (reference sequence). This record belongs to a study of cytomegalovirus exposure and HLA in healthy donors. Study background: The approximately 120 validation repertoires were reported in a later analysis to have been generated on the same platform as the roughly 630 first-cohort repertoires. Study results and limitations: A list of more than 150 TCR beta chains associated with cytomegalovirus was given.

Profiled with immunoSEQ multiplex PCR; TCRdb holds only in-frame clones, not every one. The sample holds fewer than 400,000 clones, 86% seen once. The V call is TRBV6-6, the J call TRBJ2-7; TRBD2 matches 7 bases. Sequencing was carried out using PBMCs. The sequence derives from a woman between 18 and 29 years old in good health and CMV-seronegative. CDR3 region: CASSFGWGGSSYEQYF. The CDR3 DNA reads TGTGCCAGCAGCTTCGGGTGGGGCGGGAGCTCCTACGAGCAGTACTTC.